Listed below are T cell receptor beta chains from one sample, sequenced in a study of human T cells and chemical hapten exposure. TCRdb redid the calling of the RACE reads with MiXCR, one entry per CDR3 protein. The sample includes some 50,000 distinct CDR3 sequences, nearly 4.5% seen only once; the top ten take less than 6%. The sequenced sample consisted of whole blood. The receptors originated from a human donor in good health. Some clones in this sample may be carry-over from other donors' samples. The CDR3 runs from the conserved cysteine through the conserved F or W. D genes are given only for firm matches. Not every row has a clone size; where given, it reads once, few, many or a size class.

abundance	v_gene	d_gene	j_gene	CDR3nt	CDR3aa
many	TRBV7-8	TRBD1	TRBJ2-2	TGTGCCAACCAGTTGAATACGGGGACAGCCGGGGAGCTGTTTTTT	CANQLNTGTAGELFF
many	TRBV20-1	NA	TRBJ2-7	TGCAGTGCTAGAGATAGCCCCGTCCGAGTCGGCCCCTACGAGCAGTACTTC	CSARDSPVRVGPYEQYF
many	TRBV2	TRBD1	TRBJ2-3	TGTGCCAGCAGTTACGACAGGGCCACAGATACGCAGTATTTT	CASSYDRATDTQYF
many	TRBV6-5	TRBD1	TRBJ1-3	TGTGCCAGCAGGCTCCACAGGGGATCCGGAAACACCATATATTTT	CASRLHRGSGNTIYF
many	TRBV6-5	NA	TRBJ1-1	TGTGCCAGCAGCCTCGACAGTACTGAAGCTTTCTTT	CASSLDSTEAFF
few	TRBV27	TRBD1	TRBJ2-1	TGTGCCAGCACCGACGGGACAGGGGCCTACAATGAGCAGTTCTTC	CASTDGTGAYNEQFF
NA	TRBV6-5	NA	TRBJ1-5	TGTGCCAGCAGACGGGGGAGCAGCGATCAGCCCCAGCATTTT	CASRRGSSDQPQHF
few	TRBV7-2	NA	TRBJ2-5	TGTGCCAGCAGCTTAGAGGTTAGAAGGCCCCAGTACTTC	CASSLEVRRPQYF
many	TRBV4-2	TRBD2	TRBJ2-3	TGTGCCAGCAGCCAAACGACTAGCGCGACAGATACGCAGTATTTT	CASSQTTSATDTQYF
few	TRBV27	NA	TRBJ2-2	TGTGCCAGCAGTTTATCCAGGGTCGCCGGGGAGCTGTTTTTT	CASSLSRVAGELFF
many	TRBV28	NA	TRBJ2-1	TGTGCCAGCAAAGGTAGCGTCCCCAATGAGCAGTTCTTC	CASKGSVPNEQFF
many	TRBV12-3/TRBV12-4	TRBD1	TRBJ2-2	TGTGCCAGCAGTCCCGGACAGGGGCCCGGGGAGCTGTTTTTT	CASSPGQGPGELFF
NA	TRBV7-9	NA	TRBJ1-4	TGTGCCAGCAGCTTAGCGGTCAATAATGAAAAACTGTTTTTT	CASSLAVNNEKLFF
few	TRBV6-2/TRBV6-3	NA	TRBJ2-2	TGTGCCAGCAGCCTTCCCGGGACACGACCCATGGGGCTGTTTTTT	CASSLPGTRPMGLFF
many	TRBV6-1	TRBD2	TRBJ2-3	TGTGCCAGCACCCCCCTGTCTAGCGGGAGGGATACGCAGTATTTT	CASTPLSSGRDTQYF
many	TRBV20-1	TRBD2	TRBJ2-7	TGCAGTGCTCATAGGTCAGCGGGAGGGGCCTACGAGCAGTACTTC	CSAHRSAGGAYEQYF
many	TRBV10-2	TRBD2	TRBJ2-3	TGCGCCAGCAGTGCCGGACTAGCGGGAAGGGATACGCAGTATTTT	CASSAGLAGRDTQYF
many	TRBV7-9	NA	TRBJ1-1	TGTGCCACCCTCTCCCTGGGGGGATCGAACACTGAAGCTTTCTTT	CATLSLGGSNTEAFF
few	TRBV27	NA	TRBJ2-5	TGTGCCAGCAGTTTTTGGGTTGAGGGACCCCAGTACTTC	CASSFWVEGPQYF
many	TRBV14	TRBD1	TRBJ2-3	TGTGCCAGCAGCCAGCTGGGGCAGGGGGCTGCAGATACGCAGTATTTT	CASSQLGQGAADTQYF
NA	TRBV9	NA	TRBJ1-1	TGTGCCAGCAGCGAGGGCGGTCAGAACACTGAAGCTTTCTTT	CASSEGGQNTEAFF
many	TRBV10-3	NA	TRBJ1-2	TGTGCCATCAGTGAGACGATGGGACTCTATGGCTACACCTTC	CAISETMGLYGYTF
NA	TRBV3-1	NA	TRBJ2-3	TGTGCCAGCAGCCAAGACTTAGTATACTCCGCAGATACGCAGTATTTT	CASSQDLVYSADTQYF
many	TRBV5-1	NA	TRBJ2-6	TGCGCCAGCAGCGCCGTAGGGCCCAACGTCCTGACTTTC	CASSAVGPNVLTF
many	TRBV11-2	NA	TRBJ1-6	TGTGCCAGCAGCTTCCACATTTATAATTCACCCCTCCACTTT	CASSFHIYNSPLHF
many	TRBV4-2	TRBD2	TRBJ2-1	TGTGCCAGCAGCCAAGCCGAAGGCGGGAGTCCCTACAATGAGCAGTTCTTC	CASSQAEGGSPYNEQFF
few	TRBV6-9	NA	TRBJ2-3	TGTGCCAGCAGTCTGGGGCCGCGACGTGCACCCACAGATACGCAGTATTTT	CASSLGPRRAPTDTQYF
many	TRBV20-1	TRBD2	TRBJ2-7	TGCAGTGCTAGGTGGCAGAGACTAGCGGGAGGAAGACGCGAGCAGTACTTC	CSARWQRLAGGRREQYF
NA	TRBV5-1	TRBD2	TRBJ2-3	TGCGCCAGCAGCTTGAATAGCGGGAGGGGAACAGATACGCAGTATTTT	CASSLNSGRGTDTQYF
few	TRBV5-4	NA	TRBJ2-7	TGTGCCAGCAGCTTGGGGAGTAGCGATCTTTACGAGCAGTACTTC	CASSLGSSDLYEQYF
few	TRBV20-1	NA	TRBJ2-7	TGCAGTGGAGGGCCTACCACCTACGAGCAGTACTTC	CSGGPTTYEQYF
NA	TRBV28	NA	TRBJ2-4	TGTGCCAGCAGTTTAGTCGGGGAAATAGCCAAAAACATTCAGTACTTC	CASSLVGEIAKNIQYF
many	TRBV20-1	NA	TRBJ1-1	TGCAGTGTCATACCTACATTCACTGAAGCTTTCTTT	CSVIPTFTEAFF
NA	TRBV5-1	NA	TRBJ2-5	TGCGCCAGCAGCTTGGTGATTGGTCAAGAGACCCAGTACTTC	CASSLVIGQETQYF
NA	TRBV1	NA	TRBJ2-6	TGCACCAGCAGCCAAGATCGGGCCGTCCCTATGGGGGCCAACGTCCTGACTTTC	CTSSQDRAVPMGANVLTF
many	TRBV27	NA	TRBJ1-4	TGTGCCAGCAGTGGGGGGCTCAATGAAAAACTGTTTTTT	CASSGGLNEKLFF
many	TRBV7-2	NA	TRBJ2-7	TGTGCCAGCAGCTTCAGGGGTGCAGGGGAGCAGTACTTC	CASSFRGAGEQYF
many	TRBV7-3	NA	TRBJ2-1	TGTGCCAGCAGCTCCCTGGGCAGGGGCAATGAGCAGTTCTTC	CASSSLGRGNEQFF
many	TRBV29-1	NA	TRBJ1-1	TGCAGCGTTGATTCCTCGGGGAGGGGCACTGAAGCTTTCTTT	CSVDSSGRGTEAFF
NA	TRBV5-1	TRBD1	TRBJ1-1	TGCGCCAGCAGCTTGGCTCCAGGGGGGAGAGACACTGAAGCTTTCTTT	CASSLAPGGRDTEAFF
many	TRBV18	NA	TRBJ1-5	TGTGCCAGCTCACCCTCTTCAGGGTATAGCAATCAGCCCCAGCATTTT	CASSPSSGYSNQPQHF
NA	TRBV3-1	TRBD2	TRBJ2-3	TGTGCCAGCAGCCAAGATGGGACTAGCGGGAGCGCAGATACGCAGTATTTT	CASSQDGTSGSADTQYF
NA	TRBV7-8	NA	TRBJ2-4	TGTGCCAGCAGCTTATCAGGGTTAGGCAAAAACATTCAGTACTTC	CASSLSGLGKNIQYF
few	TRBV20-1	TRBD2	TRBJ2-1	TGCAGTGCTAGTACGACTAGCGGGAGGGGGGACAATGAGCAGTTCTTC	CSASTTSGRGDNEQFF
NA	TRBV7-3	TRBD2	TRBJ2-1	TGTGCCAGCAGCCTTGGACTAGTAAATGAGCAGTTCTTC	CASSLGLVNEQFF
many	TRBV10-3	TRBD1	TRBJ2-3	TGTGCCATCAGTGAACCGGGACAGAACTTCGGAGATACGCAGTATTTT	CAISEPGQNFGDTQYF
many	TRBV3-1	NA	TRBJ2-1	TGTGCCAGCAGCCCCGACAGTAAAGGGGGCAATGAGCAGTTCTTC	CASSPDSKGGNEQFF
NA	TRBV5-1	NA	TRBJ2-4	TGCGCCAGCAGCTTGGTGGCGGCCAAAAACATTCAGTACTTC	CASSLVAAKNIQYF